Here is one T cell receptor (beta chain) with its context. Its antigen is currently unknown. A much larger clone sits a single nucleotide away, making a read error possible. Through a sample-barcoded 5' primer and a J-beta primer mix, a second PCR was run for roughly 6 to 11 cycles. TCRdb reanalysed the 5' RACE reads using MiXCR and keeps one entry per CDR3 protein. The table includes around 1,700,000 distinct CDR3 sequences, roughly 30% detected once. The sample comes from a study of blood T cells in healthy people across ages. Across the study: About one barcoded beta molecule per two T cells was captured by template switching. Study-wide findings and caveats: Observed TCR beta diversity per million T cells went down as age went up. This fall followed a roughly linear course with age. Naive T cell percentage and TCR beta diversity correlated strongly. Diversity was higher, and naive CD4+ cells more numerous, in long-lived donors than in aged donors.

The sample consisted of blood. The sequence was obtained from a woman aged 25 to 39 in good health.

The CDR3 coding sequence is TGTGCCACCAGTGATTTATGCCACCCCTACGAGCAGTACTTC. Translating it yields CATSDLCHPYEQYF. The chain carries TRBV24-1 and TRBJ2-7, with D hard to call. The V and J ends lost 1 base and 2 bases respectively, with 8 bases between them. The CDR3 has 14 residues. Per the germline V gene, CDR1 is KGHDR and CDR2 is SFDVKD.